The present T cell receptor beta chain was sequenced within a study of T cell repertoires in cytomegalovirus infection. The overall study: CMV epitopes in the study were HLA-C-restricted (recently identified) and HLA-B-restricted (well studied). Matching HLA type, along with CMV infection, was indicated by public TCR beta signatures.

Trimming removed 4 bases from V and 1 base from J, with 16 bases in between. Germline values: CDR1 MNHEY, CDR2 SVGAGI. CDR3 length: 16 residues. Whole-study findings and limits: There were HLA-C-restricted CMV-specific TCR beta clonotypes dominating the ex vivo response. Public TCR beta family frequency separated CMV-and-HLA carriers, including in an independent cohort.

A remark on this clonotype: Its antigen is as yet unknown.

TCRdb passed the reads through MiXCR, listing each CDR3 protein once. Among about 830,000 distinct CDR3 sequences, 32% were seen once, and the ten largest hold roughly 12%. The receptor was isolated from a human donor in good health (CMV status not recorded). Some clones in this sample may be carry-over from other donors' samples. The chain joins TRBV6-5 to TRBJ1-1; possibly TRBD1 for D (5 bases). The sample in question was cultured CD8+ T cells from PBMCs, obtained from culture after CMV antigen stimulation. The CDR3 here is CASSFGIYGTNTEAFF. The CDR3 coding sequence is TGTGCCAGCAGTTTCGGCATTTATGGGACGAACACTGAAGCTTTCTTT.